These T cell receptor beta chains were read from a single sample in a study of CD8 T cell repertoires and HIV-1 epitope variants. Sequencing used immunoSEQ multiplex PCR; TCRdb keeps in-frame clones, though not all of them. The repertoire holds roughly 100,000 clones, roughly four fifths seen once, with 20% to 30% in the top ten. Sample: uncultured baseline CD8+ T cells from peripheral blood mononuclear cells (PBMCs). The receptor source for this set is a male donor with HIV. Each CDR3 is given with its conserved first and last residue. Each record gives: clone size, V gene, D gene, J gene, CDR3 protein, CDR3 DNA. A D gene is named only where the DNA matches it firmly. For some rows the clone size is stated as once, few or many, or as a class when expanded; others skip it.

.	TRBV28	.	TRBJ2-7	CASMGGSYEQYF	TGTGCCAGCATGGGGGGCTCCTACGAGCAGTACTTC
.	TRBV29-1	.	TRBJ2-1	CSVEGGLNGLPSSYNEQFF	TGCAGCGTTGAAGGCGGTCTGAACGGACTACCGAGCTCCTACAATGAGCAGTTCTTC
.	TRBV28	.	TRBJ1-1	CASSPNPDRGRAFF	TGTGCCAGCAGCCCAAACCCGGACAGAGGCCGAGCTTTCTTT
few	TRBV29-1	.	TRBJ2-1	CSPEVYNEQFF	TGCAGCCCAGAGGTATACAATGAGCAGTTCTTC
.	TRBV28	TRBD2	TRBJ2-5	CASSSRAALAGTETQYF	TGTGCCAGCAGTTCGAGGGCGGCGCTAGCGGGGACGGAGACCCAGTACTTC
.	TRBV19	.	TRBJ2-2	CASSTHRSGELFF	TGTGCCAGTAGTACCCACAGGTCCGGGGAGCTGTTTTTT
few	TRBV5-1	TRBD1	TRBJ2-2	CASSLRFAGQGDTGELFF	TGCGCCAGCAGCCTGAGATTTGCGGGACAGGGGGACACCGGGGAGCTGTTTTTT
.	TRBV7-9	.	TRBJ1-1	CASSLGIPPNTEAFF	TGTGCCAGCAGTCTGGGGATTCCTCCTAACACTGAAGCTTTCTTT
.	TRBV5-4	TRBD1	TRBJ1-2	CASSFPLDRVLDGYTF	TGTGCCAGCAGCTTCCCCCTAGACAGGGTGCTTGATGGCTACACCTTC
.	TRBV27	TRBD2	TRBJ2-5	CASSPRLAGASQETQYF	TGTGCCAGCAGTCCACGACTAGCGGGAGCGTCCCAAGAGACCCAGTACTTC
.	TRBV19	.	TRBJ1-5	CASLDVPNQPQHF	TGTGCCAGTCTCGACGTACCCAATCAGCCCCAGCATTTT
.	TRBV2	.	TRBJ1-1	CASNRAKKNTEAFF	TGTGCCAGCAACAGGGCTAAGAAGAACACTGAAGCTTTCTTT
.	TRBV7-9	.	TRBJ2-7	CASSLSSSYEQYF	TGTGCCAGCAGCTTATCGAGCAGCTACGAGCAGTACTTC
.	TRBV5-1	.	TRBJ2-5	CASSVGQGATETQYF	TGCGCCAGCAGCGTGGGACAAGGGGCTACAGAGACCCAGTACTTC
.	TRBV7-9	TRBD2	TRBJ2-7	CASSLRREGPEQYF	TGTGCCAGCAGCTTACGGCGGGAGGGCCCCGAGCAGTACTTC
.	TRBV4-3	.	TRBJ2-5	CASSQGHGRGGEETQYF	TGCGCCAGCAGCCAAGGTCACGGGCGGGGAGGAGAAGAGACCCAGTACTTC
.	TRBV5-3	TRBD1	TRBJ2-2	CARRGTDANTGELFF	TGTGCCAGAAGGGGGACAGATGCGAACACCGGGGAGCTGTTTTTT
.	TRBV27	.	TRBJ1-5	CTSSLSLGYNQPQHF	TGTACCAGCAGTTTATCCCTGGGGTACAATCAGCCCCAGCATTTT
.	TRBV10-3	.	TRBJ2-1	CAISESLRESSYNEQFF	TGTGCCATCAGTGAGTCGTTACGGGAGAGCTCCTACAATGAGCAGTTCTTC
.	TRBV2	.	TRBJ2-3	CASSDRRTSTDTQYF	TGTGCCAGCAGTGATAGGCGGACTAGCACAGATACGCAGTATTTT
.	TRBV5-1	TRBD2	TRBJ2-3	CASSTSVLAGGTDTQYF	TGCGCCAGCAGCACTAGTGTACTAGCGGGTGGCACAGATACGCAGTATTTT